This is a list of T cell receptor beta chains from one sample in a study of blood T cell repertoires in COVID-19. The data were produced by immunoSEQ multiplex PCR, yet TCRdb's version contains in-frame clones alone and is incomplete. The sample holds more than 250,000 clones, roughly 90% seen once. Source material: PBMCs or T cells enriched from blood (not recorded which). The source is a woman aged 25-40 years who had recovered from COVID-19. Both conserved end residues are part of each CDR3. The D gene is left open where the match is weak. Only some rows state a clone size, as once, few, many or a class for expanded clones.

TRBV28,TRBJ2-5,.,.,CASSPRGRRGETQYF,TGTGCCAGCAGTCCCCGAGGTAGAAGAGGGGAGACCCAGTACTTC
TRBV5-1,TRBJ1-6,TRBD1,.,CASSQTGGVESPLHF,TGCGCCAGCAGCCAGACAGGGGGAGTGGAATCACCCCTCCACTTT
TRBV3-1/TRBV3-2,TRBJ2-1,TRBD2,.,CACSGGTYNEQFF,TGTGCCTGTTCGGGGGGTACCTACAATGAGCAGTTCTTC
TRBV28,TRBJ1-6,.,once,CASSARQIHPSSYNSPLHF,TGTGCCAGCAGTGCTCGACAGATTCATCCCAGCTCCTATAATTCACCCCTCCACTTT
TRBV9,TRBJ2-7,.,.,CASSAGGPSYEQYF,TGTGCCAGCAGCGCCGGCGGGCCCTCCTACGAGCAGTACTTC
TRBV27,TRBJ2-3,.,.,CASSPGTSRTDTQYF,TGTGCCAGCAGCCCCGGGACAAGTCGGACAGATACGCAGTATTTT
TRBV11-1,TRBJ1-2,.,.,CASSLLPGDYGYTF,TGTGCCAGCAGCTTACTCCCGGGGGACTATGGCTACACCTTC
TRBV28,TRBJ2-7,TRBD2,.,CASGVLAGGSYEQYF,TGTGCCAGCGGGGTACTAGCGGGGGGCTCCTACGAGCAGTACTTC
TRBV9,TRBJ1-2,.,once,CASSVAQGVGRYGYTF,TGTGCCAGCAGCGTAGCCCAAGGGGTGGGTCGCTATGGCTACACCTTC
TRBV7-9,TRBJ1-1,.,.,CASSLHSARNTEAFF,TGTGCCAGCAGCTTGCACAGTGCAAGGAACACTGAAGCTTTCTTT
TRBV6-2/TRBV6-3,TRBJ2-7,TRBD2,.,CASSSGTSGRGEQYF,TGTGCCAGCAGTTCGGGGACTAGCGGGAGAGGCGAGCAGTACTTC
TRBV4-3,TRBJ1-1,TRBD1,.,CASSQDPGGVTEAFF,TGCGCCAGCAGCCAAGATCCAGGGGGAGTCACTGAAGCTTTCTTT
TRBV24-1,TRBJ2-3,.,.,CATSDPSRLADTQYF,TGTGCCACCAGTGACCCCTCCCGGCTAGCAGATACGCAGTATTTT
TRBV13,TRBJ1-1,TRBD1,.,CASSLGTGMNAEAFF,TGTGCCAGCAGCTTAGGGACAGGGATGAACGCTGAAGCTTTCTTT
TRBV28,TRBJ1-2,TRBD1,.,CASRTGTANYGYTF,TGTGCCAGCAGGACAGGGACGGCTAACTATGGCTACACCTTC
TRBV5-1,TRBJ2-3,.,.,CASSAARLATDTQYF,TGCGCCAGCAGCGCCGCCAGGCTGGCCACAGATACGCAGTATTTT
TRBV2,TRBJ1-2,TRBD1,.,CASSFLQGGRGGYTF,TGTGCCAGCAGTTTTCTACAGGGGGGAAGGGGTGGCTACACCTTC
TRBV11-2,TRBJ2-7,TRBD1,.,CASSFEGTGYEQYF,TGTGCCAGCAGCTTTGAAGGGACAGGCTACGAGCAGTACTTC
TRBV19,TRBJ1-5,TRBD1,.,CASREPGQGKREPQHF,TGTGCCAGTAGGGAACCGGGACAGGGGAAAAGAGAGCCCCAGCATTTT
TRBV7-4,TRBJ1-6,.,.,CASSPGAPLHF,TGTGCCAGCAGTCCGGGGGCACCCCTCCACTTT
TRBV28,TRBJ2-5,TRBD1,.,CASSTPTGGEETQYF,TGTGCCAGCAGCACTCCCACAGGGGGCGAGGAGACCCAGTACTTC
TRBV6-5,TRBJ1-1,.,.,CASSRDTNTEAFF,TGTGCCAGCAGTAGGGACACGAACACTGAAGCTTTCTTT
TRBV19,TRBJ2-2,TRBD1,once,CASSTRGWAGELFF,TGTGCCAGTAGTACCAGGGGGTGGGCCGGGGAGCTGTTTTTT
TRBV7-2,TRBJ1-2,.,.,CASSLRQASNYGYTF,TGTGCCAGCAGCCTTCGACAAGCTTCTAACTATGGCTACACCTTC
TRBV5-1,TRBJ1-4,TRBD1,.,CASSSGTEAEKLFF,TGCGCCAGCAGCTCCGGGACAGAGGCCGAAAAACTGTTTTTT
TRBV20-1,TRBJ2-1,TRBD1,.,CSAHTGVEQFF,TGCAGTGCTCATACAGGGGTTGAGCAGTTCTTC
TRBV7-9,TRBJ1-1,.,.,CASRRYRVDTEAFF,TGTGCCAGCAGGAGGTACAGGGTTGATACTGAAGCTTTCTTT
TRBV27,TRBJ2-7,.,.,CASSLRSGAPSYEQYF,TGTGCCAGCAGTTTAAGGTCTGGGGCCCCATCCTACGAGCAGTACTTC
TRBV5-6,TRBJ1-1,TRBD1,.,CASSSTQGARRAFF,TGTGCCAGCAGCTCGACACAGGGGGCGCGGCGTGCTTTCTTT
TRBV5-8,TRBJ2-5,TRBD1,.,CASSSQGQGGETQYF,TGTGCCAGCAGCTCTCAGGGACAGGGGGGAGAGACCCAGTACTTC
TRBV5-6,TRBJ2-7,.,.,CASSLLQTTYEQYF,TGTGCCAGCAGCTTGTTACAAACCACCTACGAGCAGTACTTC
TRBV19,TRBJ1-2,.,.,CASSMRTPEDYTF,TGTGCCAGTAGTATGAGGACACCTGAAGACTACACCTTC
TRBV19,TRBJ1-1,TRBD1,.,CASTRTGRDTEAFF,TGTGCCAGTACCCGGACAGGAAGGGACACTGAAGCTTTCTTT
TRBV7-9,TRBJ2-2,TRBD1,once,CASSRDRQNTGELFF,TGTGCCAGCAGCCGGGACAGACAGAACACCGGGGAGCTGTTTTTT
TRBV3-1/TRBV3-2,TRBJ2-6,.,once,CASSQVNEGSGANVLTF,TGTGCCAGCAGCCAAGTTAACGAGGGATCTGGGGCCAACGTCCTGACTTTC
TRBV5-1,TRBJ2-3,TRBD2,once,CASSLTGTSGRDTQYF,TGCGCCAGCAGCTTAACTGGGACTAGCGGGAGAGATACGCAGTATTTT
TRBV6-5,TRBJ2-1,.,.,CASALPYDSAGLF,TGTGCCAGCGCCCTCCCCTATGATTCGGCGGGGCTCTTC
TRBV28,TRBJ1-1,.,.,CASFTGGGTEAFF,TGTGCCAGCTTTACGGGTGGAGGGACTGAAGCTTTCTTT
TRBV11-2,TRBJ1-1,TRBD1,.,CASSSPDREVTEAFF,TGTGCCAGCAGCTCCCCCGACAGGGAGGTCACTGAAGCTTTCTTT
TRBV4-1,TRBJ1-4,.,.,CASSQDGGTSEKLFF,TGCGCCAGCAGCCAAGATGGCGGGACGTCGGAAAAACTGTTTTTT
TRBV5-1,TRBJ2-7,TRBD2,.,CASSLVSSGGYEQYF,TGCGCCAGCAGCTTGGTATCTAGCGGGGGCTACGAGCAGTACTTC
TRBV19,TRBJ2-2,.,.,CASSINTGWAGELFF,TGTGCCAGTAGTATAAACACAGGGTGGGCCGGGGAGCTGTTTTTT
TRBV7-9,TRBJ1-4,TRBD1,once,CASSLAGGSEKLFF,TGTGCCAGCAGCTTAGCAGGGGGCAGTGAAAAACTGTTTTTT
TRBV6-6,TRBJ2-5,TRBD1,.,CASRQGLETQYF,TGTGCCAGCAGACAGGGGCTGGAGACCCAGTACTTC
TRBV3-1/TRBV3-2,TRBJ1-2,TRBD1,.,CASSQGQPRTNYGYTF,TGTGCCAGCAGCCAGGGACAGCCAAGAACTAACTATGGCTACACCTTC
TRBV4-1,TRBJ2-7,.,.,CASSRAGTRTYEQYF,TGCGCCAGCAGCCGAGCCGGGACAAGAACCTACGAGCAGTACTTC
TRBV2,TRBJ1-1,TRBD1,.,CADRDTEAFF,TGTGCCGACAGGGACACTGAAGCTTTCTTT
TRBV15,TRBJ1-2,TRBD1,once,CATSRGTGGRSYTF,TGTGCCACCAGCAGAGGGACAGGGGGTAGGAGCTACACCTTC
TRBV24-1,TRBJ2-3,.,.,CATSDSRGGHRADTQYF,TGTGCCACCAGTGACAGCAGAGGAGGGCATAGGGCAGATACGCAGTATTTT
TRBV9,TRBJ2-3,.,.,CASSVENRDTQYF,TGTGCCAGCAGCGTAGAAAATAGAGATACGCAGTATTTT
TRBV24-1,TRBJ1-2,.,.,CATSDPQGNGYTF,TGTGCCACCAGTGACCCGCAGGGCAATGGCTACACCTTC
TRBV2,TRBJ1-5,TRBD1,.,CASSVEGDRGQPQHF,TGTGCCAGCAGTGTGGAGGGGGACAGGGGCCAGCCCCAGCATTTT
TRBV9,TRBJ2-7,TRBD1,.,CASSGKPGTDPYEQYF,TGTGCCAGCAGCGGTAAACCGGGGACAGACCCCTACGAGCAGTACTTC